This T cell receptor beta chain was observed in a study of T cell repertoires in cytomegalovirus infection. Regarding the study as a whole: Summed frequency of shared TCR beta families picked out CMV carriers who also had the relevant HLA.

A note on this clonotype: Its target is unknown.

The CDR3 runs 13 residues. Trimming at V came to 5 bases and at J to 2 bases, leaving 3 bases not matched to a gene. CDR1 is SGHVS, CDR2 FNYEAQ, per germline. Using its own MiXCR run on the reads, TCRdb lists one record per CDR3 protein. Of 180,000 or so distinct CDR3 sequences listed, 17% are singletons. The specimen was CD8+ T cells from PBMCs. The clonotype was recovered from a human donor in good health (CMV status not recorded). Some clones in this sample may be carry-over from other donors' samples. The rearrangement links TRBV7-6 to TRBJ2-7; the match to TRBD1 covers 7 bases. CDR3 DNA sequence: TGTGCCAGCAGCCCTCAGGGGGCCTACGAGCAGTACTTC. This sequence encodes CASSPQGAYEQYF.